A selection of T cell receptor beta chains follows, all from one sample in a study of T cell responses to AZD1222 COVID-19 vaccine. Produced via immunoSEQ multiplex PCR; TCRdb's table is partial and in-frame only. The sample lists 110,000 to 150,000 clones, around 92% seen once, with 2.9% in the top ten. This specimen was peripheral blood, taken on day 0 of AZD1222 vaccination. Receptor source: an adult in good health. Each CDR3 is given with its conserved first and last residue. D genes are given only for firm matches. The size field is filled for only some rows; it gives once, few, many or a size class.

19 NA NA TRBJ1-3 TRBV7-9 CASSLGVPKVADSGNTIYF TGTGCCAGCAGCTTAGGGGTTCCTAAAGTGGCGGACTCTGGAAACACCATATATTTT
14 few TRBD1 TRBJ1-4 TRBV4-1 CASSHRDRGEKLFF TGCGCCAGCAGTCACCGGGACAGGGGTGAAAAACTGTTTTTT
15 NA TRBD1 TRBJ2-1 TRBV6-6 CASSYRGQPYNEQFF TGTGCCAGCAGTTACAGGGGACAGCCCTACAATGAGCAGTTCTTC
15 few NA TRBJ1-2 TRBV6-1 CASSEGGTGNYGYTF TGTGCCAGCAGTGAAGGGGGGACGGGTAACTATGGCTACACCTTC
14 NA TRBD1 TRBJ2-5 TRBV7-9 CASSLPTGGETQYF TGTGCCAGCAGCTTGCCGACAGGGGGAGAGACCCAGTACTTC
16 NA TRBD2 TRBJ2-3 TRBV4-1 CASSQEKGLAGDTQYF TGCGCCAGCAGCCAAGAAAAAGGACTAGCGGGAGATACGCAGTATTTT
15 once NA TRBJ2-5 TRBV18 CASSPPSRVQETQYF TGTGCCAGCTCCCCTCCTAGTCGGGTCCAAGAGACCCAGTACTTC
14 NA NA TRBJ2-5 TRBV6-5 CASSYIGPGETQYF TGTGCCAGCAGTTATATCGGGCCCGGAGAGACCCAGTACTTC
13 NA NA TRBJ1-2 TRBV28 CASSPGGNYGYTF TGTGCCAGCAGCCCAGGAGGAAACTATGGCTACACCTTC
15 NA NA TRBJ2-1 TRBV6-5 CASSYSGTSNNEQFF TGTGCCAGCAGTTACTCAGGGACTTCAAACAATGAGCAGTTCTTC
13 once NA TRBJ2-1 TRBV5-1 CASSWDSPHEQFF TGCGCCAGCAGCTGGGACTCCCCCCATGAGCAGTTCTTC
16 NA NA TRBJ2-1 TRBV28 CASSFYPRARDNEQFF TGTGCCAGCAGTTTCTACCCCCGGGCTAGGGACAATGAGCAGTTCTTC
14 NA NA TRBJ2-1 TRBV11-3 CASSLGHRDNEQFF TGTGCCAGCAGCCTTGGACACCGAGACAATGAGCAGTTCTTC
15 NA NA TRBJ2-2 TRBV5-5 CASSSAPIESGELFF TGTGCCAGCAGCTCTGCCCCGATTGAGTCCGGGGAGCTGTTTTTT
18 NA NA TRBJ1-2 TRBV5-6 CASSWFRDLGKTNYGYTF TGTGCCAGCAGCTGGTTCCGGGACCTTGGAAAGACTAACTATGGCTACACCTTC
13 NA NA TRBJ2-7 TRBV30 CAWSVDRPYEQYF TGTGCCTGGAGTGTGGACAGACCCTACGAGCAGTACTTC
16 NA NA TRBJ1-6 TRBV4-1 CASSQKQGSYNSPLHF TGCGCCAGCAGCCAGAAACAGGGCTCCTATAATTCACCCCTCCACTTT